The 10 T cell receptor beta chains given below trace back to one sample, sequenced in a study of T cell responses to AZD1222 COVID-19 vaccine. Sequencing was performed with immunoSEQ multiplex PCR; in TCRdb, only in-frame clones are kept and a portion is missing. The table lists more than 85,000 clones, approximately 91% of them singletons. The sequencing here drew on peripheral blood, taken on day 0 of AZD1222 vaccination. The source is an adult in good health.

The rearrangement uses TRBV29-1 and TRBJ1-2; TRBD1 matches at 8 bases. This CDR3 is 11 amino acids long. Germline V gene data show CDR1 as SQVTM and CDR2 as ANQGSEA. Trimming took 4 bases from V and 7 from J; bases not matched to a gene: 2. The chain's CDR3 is CSVARGPGYTF. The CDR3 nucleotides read TGCAGCGTTGCCAGGGGGCCTGGCTACACCTTC.

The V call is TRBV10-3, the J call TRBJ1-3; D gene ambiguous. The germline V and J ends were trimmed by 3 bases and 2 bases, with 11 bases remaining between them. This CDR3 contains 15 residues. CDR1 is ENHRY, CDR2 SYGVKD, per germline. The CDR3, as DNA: TGTGCCATCAGTGATCAGACACGCGCTGGAAACACCATATATTTT. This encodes CAISDQTRAGNTIYF.

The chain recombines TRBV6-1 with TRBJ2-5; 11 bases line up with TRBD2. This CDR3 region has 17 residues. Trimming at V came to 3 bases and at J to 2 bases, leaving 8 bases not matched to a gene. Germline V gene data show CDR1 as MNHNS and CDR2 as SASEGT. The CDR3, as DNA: TGTGCCAGCAGTGACCCCTGGGGACTAGCGGAACAAGAGACCCAGTACTTC. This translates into CASSDPWGLAEQETQYF.

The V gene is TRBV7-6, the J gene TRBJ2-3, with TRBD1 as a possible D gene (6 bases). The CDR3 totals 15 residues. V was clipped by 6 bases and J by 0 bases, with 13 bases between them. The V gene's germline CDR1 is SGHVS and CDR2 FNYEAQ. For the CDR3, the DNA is TGTGCCAGCAGGGCCGGACAGAGTAGCACAGATACGCAGTATTTT. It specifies CASRAGQSSTDTQYF.

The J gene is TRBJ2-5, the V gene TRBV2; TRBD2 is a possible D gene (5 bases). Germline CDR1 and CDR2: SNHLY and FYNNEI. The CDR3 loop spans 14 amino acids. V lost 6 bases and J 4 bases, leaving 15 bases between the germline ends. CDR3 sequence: CASSDTSSRETQYF. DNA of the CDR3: TGTGCCAGCAGCGATACTAGTTCGAGAGAGACCCAGTACTTC.

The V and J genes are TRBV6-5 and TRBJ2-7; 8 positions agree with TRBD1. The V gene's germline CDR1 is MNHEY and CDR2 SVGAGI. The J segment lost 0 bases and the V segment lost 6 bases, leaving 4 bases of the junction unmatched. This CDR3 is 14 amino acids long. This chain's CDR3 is CASRPGQASYEQYF. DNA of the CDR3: TGTGCCAGCAGACCGGGACAGGCCTCCTACGAGCAGTACTTC.

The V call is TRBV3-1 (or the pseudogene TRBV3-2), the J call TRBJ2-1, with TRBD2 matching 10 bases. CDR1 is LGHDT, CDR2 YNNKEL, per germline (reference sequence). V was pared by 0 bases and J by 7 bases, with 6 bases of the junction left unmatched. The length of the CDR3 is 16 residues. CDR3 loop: CASSQDAVAGGNEQFF. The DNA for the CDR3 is TGTGCCAGCAGCCAAGATGCGGTAGCGGGGGGTAATGAGCAGTTCTTC.

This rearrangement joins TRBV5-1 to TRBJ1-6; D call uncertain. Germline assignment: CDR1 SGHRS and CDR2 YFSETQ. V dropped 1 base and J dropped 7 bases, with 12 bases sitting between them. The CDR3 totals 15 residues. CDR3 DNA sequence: TGCGCCAGCAGCTTGAGAGGAGGGATGAATTCACCCCTCCACTTT. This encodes CASSLRGGMNSPLHF. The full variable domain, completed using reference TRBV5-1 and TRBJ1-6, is KAGVTQTPRYLIKTRGQQVTLSCSPISGHRSVSWYQQTPGQGLQFLFEYFSETQRNKGNFPGRFSGRQFSNSRSEMNVSTLELGDSALYLCASSLRGGMNSPLHFGNGTRLTVT.

The CDR3 region is CASSAGDRNFYTF. In nucleotides, the CDR3 is TGTGCCAGCAGCGCAGGGGACAGGAACTTCTACACCTTC. The chain links TRBV9 to TRBJ1-2; 8 nucleotides agree with TRBD1. CDR3 size: 13 residues. J gave up 10 bases and V 3 bases, and 8 bases lay outside the gene matches. Germline V CDR1 and CDR2: SGDLS, YYNGEE.

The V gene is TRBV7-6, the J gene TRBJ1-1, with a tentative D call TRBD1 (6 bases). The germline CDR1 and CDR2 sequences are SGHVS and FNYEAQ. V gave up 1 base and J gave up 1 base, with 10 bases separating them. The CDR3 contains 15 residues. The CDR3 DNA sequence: TGTGCCAGCAGCTTAGACAGGGTTGGGAACACTGAAGCTTTCTTT. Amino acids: CASSLDRVGNTEAFF.